Shown below are 9 T cell receptor beta chains from a single sample sequenced in a study of cytomegalovirus exposure and HLA in healthy donors. 13 Jbeta primers and 60 Vbeta primers were used for the PCR. The assay was immunoSEQ multiplex PCR, and TCRdb's table has in-frame clones only and misses some. The profile shows about 160,000 clones, around 78% of them singletons. Sequenced input: PBMCs. The receptors shown here come from a woman in her forties in good health and CMV-seronegative.

This sequence joins TRBV6-4 and TRBJ2-3; no firm D call. CDR1 MRHNA and CDR2 SNTAGT come from the germline V gene. Trimming took 0 bases from V and 2 from J, leaving 6 bases between them. The CDR3 has 14 residues. The CDR3 protein is CASSDSRNTDTQYF. CDR3 sequence (DNA): TGTGCCAGCAGTGACTCGCGGAACACAGATACGCAGTATTTT.

V is TRBV5-4 and J is TRBJ1-1; no definite D call. CDR1 and CDR2 (germline): SGHNT, YYREEE (reference sequence). This CDR3 region has 15 residues. The V and J ends lost 2 bases and 3 bases respectively, with 14 bases between them. CDR3 DNA sequence: TGTGCCAGCAGCTTACGACTTGATCCGGACACTGAAGCTTTCTTT. This gives the protein CASSLRLDPDTEAFF.

V usage is TRBV28 and J usage is TRBJ2-5, with 7 bases fitting TRBD1. Germline V gene sequence: CDR1 MDHEN, CDR2 SYDVKM. With V trimmed by 5 bases and J by 2 bases, 2 bases remained unmatched. The CDR3 is made up of 13 amino acids. In DNA form, the CDR3 reads TGTGCCAGCAGTACAGGGGATCAAGAGACCCAGTACTTC. Translating gives CASSTGDQETQYF.

As to this clone: The identical CDR3 is also encoded by other nucleotide sequences in the sample. This rearrangement joins TRBV5-1 to TRBJ2-3, with a tentative D call TRBD2 (6 bases). The CDR3 consists of 15 residues. Per the germline V gene, CDR1 is SGHRS and CDR2 is YFSETQ. Between the trimmed V and J ends, which lost 4 bases and 1 base, there was a span of 13 bases. The CDR3 DNA reads TGCGCCAGCAGCCCTATGACTAGTGGCACAGATACGCAGTATTTT. This sequence encodes CASSPMTSGTDTQYF. Complete variable domain (other parts from reference TRBV5-1 and TRBJ2-3): KAGVTQTPRYLIKTRGQQVTLSCSPISGHRSVSWYQQTPGQGLQFLFEYFSETQRNKGNFPGRFSGRQFSNSRSEMNVSTLELGDSALYLCASSPMTSGTDTQYFGPGTRLTVL.

This chain links TRBV30 with TRBJ1-2; D possibly corresponds to TRBD1 (5 bases). CDR3 length equals 15 residues. V lost 2 bases and J lost 5, with 18 bases in between. The germline V gene has CDR1 GTSNPN and CDR2 SVGIG (reference sequence). Here the CDR3 reads CAWSRGGLSGYGYTF. As DNA, the CDR3 is TGTGCCTGGAGTAGGGGAGGCCTGAGCGGGTATGGCTACACCTTC.

This chain links TRBV9 with TRBJ2-7; weak D call: TRBD1 (5 bases). CDR1 and CDR2 from the germline V gene are SGDLS and YYNGEE. CDR3 length equals 14 residues. V shed 0 bases and J shed 0 bases, with 7 bases lying between them. The CDR3 here is CASSVGDSSYEQYF. The CDR3 DNA sequence: TGTGCCAGCAGCGTAGGTGACAGCTCCTACGAGCAGTACTTC.

As DNA, the CDR3 is TGTGCCAGCAGCTTGGCTATGAGGGAGACCCAGTACTTC. Protein product: CASSLAMRETQYF. The J gene is TRBJ2-5, the V gene TRBV5-6; D unresolved. This CDR3 has 13 amino acids. Germline V gives CDR1 SGHDT, CDR2 YYEEEE. Trimming took 0 bases from V and 5 from J, leaving 8 bases between them.

The table lists this clone with a few counts. The chain uses TRBV7-9 and TRBJ2-5, with 11 positions matching TRBD1. The germline V gene encodes CDR1 SEHNR and CDR2 FQNEAQ (reference sequence). Trimming took 8 bases from V and 5 from J; bases not matched to a gene: 4. The CDR3 is 13 residues long. The CDR3 spells CASSGTGGETQYF. The CDR3 nucleotides read TGTGCCAGCTCCGGGACAGGGGGGGAGACCCAGTACTTC. The whole variable domain, remainder taken from reference TRBV7-9 and TRBJ2-5, is DTGVSQNPRHKITKRGQNVTFRCDPISEHNRLYWYRQTLGQGPEFLTYFQNEAQLEKSRLLSDRFSAERPKGSFSTLEIQRTEQGDSAMYLCASSGTGGETQYFGPGTRLLVL.

The genes are TRBV5-4 and TRBJ2-3; tentatively, D is TRBD1 (6 bases). V was pared by 4 bases and J by 2 bases, with 20 bases between. The CDR3 consists of 17 residues. Germline values: CDR1 SGHNT, CDR2 YYREEE (reference sequence). The CDR3 spells CASSHEGTKGLTDTQYF. For the CDR3, the DNA is TGTGCCAGCAGCCACGAAGGGACAAAGGGGCTCACAGATACGCAGTATTTT.